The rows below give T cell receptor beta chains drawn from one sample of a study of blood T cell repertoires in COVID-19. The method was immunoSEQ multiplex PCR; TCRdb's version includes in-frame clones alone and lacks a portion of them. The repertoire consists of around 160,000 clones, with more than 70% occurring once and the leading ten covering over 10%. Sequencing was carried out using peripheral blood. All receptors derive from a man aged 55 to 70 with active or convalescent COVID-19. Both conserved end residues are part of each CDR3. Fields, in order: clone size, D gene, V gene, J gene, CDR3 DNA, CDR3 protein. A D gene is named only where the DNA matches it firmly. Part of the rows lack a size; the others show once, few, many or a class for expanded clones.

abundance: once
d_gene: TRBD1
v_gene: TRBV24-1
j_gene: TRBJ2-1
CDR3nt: TGTGCCACCAGTGATTTTGGGGACAGGGCATTCTTC
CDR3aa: CATSDFGDRAFF

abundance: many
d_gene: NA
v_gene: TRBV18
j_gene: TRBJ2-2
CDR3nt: TGTGCCAGCTCCCAGCCCGATGACACCACCGGGGAGCTGTTTTTT
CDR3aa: CASSQPDDTTGELFF

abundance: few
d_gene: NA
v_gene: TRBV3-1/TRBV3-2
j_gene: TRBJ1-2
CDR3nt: TGTGCCAGCAGCCAATCAGACGTCGGGGGGCGAAATGGCTACACCTTC
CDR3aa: CASSQSDVGGRNGYTF

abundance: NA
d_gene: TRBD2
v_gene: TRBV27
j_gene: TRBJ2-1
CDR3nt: TGTGCCAGCGCAAGGGCTAGCGGGACCCCAGGGGATGAGCAGTTCTTC
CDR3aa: CASARASGTPGDEQFF

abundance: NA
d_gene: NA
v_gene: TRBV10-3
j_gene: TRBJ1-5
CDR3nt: TGTGCCATCAGTGAAAGGGAGGGAGAGCCCCAGCATTTT
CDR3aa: CAISEREGEPQHF

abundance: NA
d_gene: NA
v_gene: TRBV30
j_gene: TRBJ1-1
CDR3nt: TGTGCCTGGAGCCCAGAATACACTGAAGCTTTCTTT
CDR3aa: CAWSPEYTEAFF

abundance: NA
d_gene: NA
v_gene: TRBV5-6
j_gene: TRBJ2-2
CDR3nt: TGTGCCAGCAGCCAGGGGACAACCAACACCGGGGAGCTGTTTTTT
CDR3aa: CASSQGTTNTGELFF

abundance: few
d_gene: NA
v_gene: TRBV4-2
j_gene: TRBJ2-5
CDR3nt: TGTGCCAGCAGCCAAGATTGGGCCCACCAAGAGACCCAGTACTTC
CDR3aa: CASSQDWAHQETQYF

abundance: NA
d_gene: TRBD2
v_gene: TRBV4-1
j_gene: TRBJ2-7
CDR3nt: TGCGCCAGCAGCCAAGTGAACATGGGACTAATGGACGAGCAGTACTTC
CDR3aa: CASSQVNMGLMDEQYF

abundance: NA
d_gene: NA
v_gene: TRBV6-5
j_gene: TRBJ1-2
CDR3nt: TGTGCCAGCAGTCCCTACAGGGTAGGGGGCTACACCTTC
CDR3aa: CASSPYRVGGYTF

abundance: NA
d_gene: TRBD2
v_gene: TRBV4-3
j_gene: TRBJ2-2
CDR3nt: TGCGCCAGCAGCTTCTCTTCGTTGGGACTAGCGGGAGGGTCGTTCGGGGAGCTGTTTTTT
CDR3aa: CASSFSSLGLAGGSFGELFF

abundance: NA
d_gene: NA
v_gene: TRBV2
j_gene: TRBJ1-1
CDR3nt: TGTGCCAGCAGTGGTGAGTTGAACACTGAAGCTTTCTTT
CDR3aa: CASSGELNTEAFF

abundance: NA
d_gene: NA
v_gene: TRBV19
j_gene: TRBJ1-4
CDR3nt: TGTGCCAGTAGTCTGGCAGGGGAGGAAAAACTGTTTTTT
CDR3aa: CASSLAGEEKLFF

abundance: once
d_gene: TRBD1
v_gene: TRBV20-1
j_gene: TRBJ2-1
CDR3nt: TGCAGTGCTAGTGAACGCCTCCGGGACAGGGGCAATGAGCAGTTCTTC
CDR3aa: CSASERLRDRGNEQFF

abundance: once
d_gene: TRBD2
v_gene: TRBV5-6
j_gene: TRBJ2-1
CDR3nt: TGTGCCAGCAGCGCGGGACTAGCGGTCAATGAGCAGTTCTTC
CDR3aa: CASSAGLAVNEQFF

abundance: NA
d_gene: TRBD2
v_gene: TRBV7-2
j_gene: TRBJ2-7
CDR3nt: TGTGCCAGCAGCTTAGTGACAGAGGGAGGGCACGAGCAGTACTTC
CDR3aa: CASSLVTEGGHEQYF

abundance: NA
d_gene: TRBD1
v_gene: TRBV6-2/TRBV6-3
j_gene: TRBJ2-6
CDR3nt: TGTGCCAGCACCCCCCGACAGGGCATGTCTGGGGCCAACGTCCTGACTTTC
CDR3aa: CASTPRQGMSGANVLTF

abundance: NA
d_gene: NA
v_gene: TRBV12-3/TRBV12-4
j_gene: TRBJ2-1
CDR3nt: TGTGCCAGCACCTTCCGGGGTGAGCAGTTCTTC
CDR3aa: CASTFRGEQFF

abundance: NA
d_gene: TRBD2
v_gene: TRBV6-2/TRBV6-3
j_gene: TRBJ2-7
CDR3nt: TGTGCCAGCAGTTGGACTAGCGGGAGCTACGAGCAGTACTTC
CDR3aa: CASSWTSGSYEQYF

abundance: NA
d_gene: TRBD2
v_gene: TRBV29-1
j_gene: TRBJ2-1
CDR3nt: TGCAGCGTTAGTAGCGGGAATCTCGACAATGAGCAGTTCTTC
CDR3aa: CSVSSGNLDNEQFF

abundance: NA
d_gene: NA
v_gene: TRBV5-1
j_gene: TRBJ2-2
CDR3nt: TGCGCCAGCAGCTCACCTTGGTTGGGGGGCACCGGGGAGCTGTTTTTT
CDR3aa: CASSSPWLGGTGELFF

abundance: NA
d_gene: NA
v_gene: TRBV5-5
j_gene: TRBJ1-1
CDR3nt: TGTGCCAGCAGCTTGGTTGGGACAACATTTGGGTTTTCCACTGAAGCTTTCTTT
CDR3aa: CASSLVGTTFGFSTEAFF

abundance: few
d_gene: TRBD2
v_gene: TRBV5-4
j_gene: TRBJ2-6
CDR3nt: TGTGCCAGCAGCTCCCTAGCGGGAGCTGGGGCCAACGTCCTGACTTTC
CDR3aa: CASSSLAGAGANVLTF

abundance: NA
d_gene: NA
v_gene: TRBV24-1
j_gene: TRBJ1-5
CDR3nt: TGTGCCACCAGTGATTCGCGTACGGGCAATCAGCCCCAGCATTTT
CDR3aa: CATSDSRTGNQPQHF

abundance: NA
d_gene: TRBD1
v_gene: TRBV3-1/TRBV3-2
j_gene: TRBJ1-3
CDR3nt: TGTGCCAGCAGCCAAGGGACAGGGGGAAACACCATATATTTT
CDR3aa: CASSQGTGGNTIYF

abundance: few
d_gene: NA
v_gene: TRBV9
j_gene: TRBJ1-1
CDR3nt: TGTGCCAGCAGCGTATTAGGGGGAAGCACTGAAGCTTTCTTT
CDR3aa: CASSVLGGSTEAFF

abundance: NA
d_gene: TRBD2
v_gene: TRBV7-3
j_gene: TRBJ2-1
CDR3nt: TGTGCCAGCAGCTTGTTTGCGGGAGCAGGCGAGCAGTTCTTC
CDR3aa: CASSLFAGAGEQFF

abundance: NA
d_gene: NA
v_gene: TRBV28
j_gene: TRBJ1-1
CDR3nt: TGTGCCAGCAGTTTGGTGAGCACTGAAGCTTTCTTT
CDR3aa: CASSLVSTEAFF

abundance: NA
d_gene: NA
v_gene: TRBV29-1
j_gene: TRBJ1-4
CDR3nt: TGCAGCGCCCAACCCGGAGGGCGTAATGAAAAACTGTTTTTT
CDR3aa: CSAQPGGRNEKLFF

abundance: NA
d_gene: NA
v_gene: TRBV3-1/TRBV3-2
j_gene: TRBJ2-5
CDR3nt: TGTGCCAGCAGCCCAACCGGGTCTAAAGAGACCCAGTACTTC
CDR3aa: CASSPTGSKETQYF

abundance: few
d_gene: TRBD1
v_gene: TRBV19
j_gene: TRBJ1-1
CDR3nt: TGTGCCAGTAGTCCCGGGACAGGCCTGAACACTGAAGCTTTCTTT
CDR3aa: CASSPGTGLNTEAFF

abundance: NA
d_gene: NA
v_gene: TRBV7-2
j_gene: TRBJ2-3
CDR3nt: TGTGCCAGCAGCCGCGGGACAGACACAGATACGCAGTATTTT
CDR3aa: CASSRGTDTDTQYF

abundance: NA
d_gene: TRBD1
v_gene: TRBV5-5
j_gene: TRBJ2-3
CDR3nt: TGTGCCAGCAGCCCGACAGGGTTTCGCACAGATACGCAGTATTTT
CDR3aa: CASSPTGFRTDTQYF

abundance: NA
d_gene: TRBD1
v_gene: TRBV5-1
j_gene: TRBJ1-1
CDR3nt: TGCGCCAGCAGCTCAAGACAGGGTGAAACTGAAGCTTTCTTT
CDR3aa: CASSSRQGETEAFF

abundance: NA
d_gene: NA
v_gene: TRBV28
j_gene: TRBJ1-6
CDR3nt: TGTGCCAGCAGTCCAACGGGGGGTGGTTCCAATTCACCCCTCCACTTT
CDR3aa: CASSPTGGGSNSPLHF

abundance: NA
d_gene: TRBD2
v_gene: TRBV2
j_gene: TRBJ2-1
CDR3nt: TGTGCCAGCAGTGAAAGACTAGCAAGTGAGCAGTTCTTC
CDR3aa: CASSERLASEQFF

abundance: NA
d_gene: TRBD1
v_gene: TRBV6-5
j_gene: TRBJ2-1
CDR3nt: TGTGCCAGCAGTAAACCGGGACAGGGTGGCAATGAGCAGTTCTTC
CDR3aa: CASSKPGQGGNEQFF

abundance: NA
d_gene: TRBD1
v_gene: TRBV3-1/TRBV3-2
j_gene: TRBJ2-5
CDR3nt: TGTGCCAGCAGCCCCGACAGGGATCTACAAGAGACCCAGTACTTC
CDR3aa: CASSPDRDLQETQYF

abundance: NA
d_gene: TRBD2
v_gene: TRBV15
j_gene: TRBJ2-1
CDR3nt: TGTGCCACCAGCAGAGGCTTCGGGGAGGGGCAGTTCTTC
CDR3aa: CATSRGFGEGQFF